This T cell receptor (beta chain) was captured in a study of monozygotic twins with cystic fibrosis. Study-wide results and limits: J usage was most co-twin-similar in 8 of 16 pairs, V in 13.

Profiled with immunoSEQ multiplex PCR; TCRdb holds only in-frame clones, not every one. This sample has about 7,500 clones; 90% to 95% occur once, and the top ten carry under 0.65%. Concerning this clone itself: Antigen: not known.

The germline V gene encodes CDR1 SGDLS and CDR2 YYNGEE. CDR3 length: 13 amino acids. V was shortened by 7 bases and J by 0 bases, with 10 bases between the two germline ends. The receptor was derived from a boy aged 2-9 years with cystic fibrosis. Sequenced: blood. The chain uses TRBV9 and TRBJ1-1; D not resolved. The DNA for the CDR3 is TGTGCCAGCGCCCCAAGGGTGAACACTGAAGCTTTCTTT. Translating gives CASAPRVNTEAFF.